The T cell receptor (beta chain) under discussion was sequenced for a study of blood T cell repertoires in COVID-19 (dated by TCRdb to 2020 to 2022). Study-level background: The collaborator samples originated in the United States, Italy and Spain and spanned the acute and convalescent phases of COVID-19. The samples were drawn from two sources: the first 160 participants of the ongoing ImmuneRACE study, and 950 to 1,500 subjects contributed by 6 global collaborators. The material from the prospective study consisted of cDNA or gDNA derived from T cells, B-cell-depleted T cells, or PBMCs. The repertoires were made available in a free public database intended to serve as a resource for research on the immune response to SARS-CoV-2. The dataset comprised deeply sampled blood TCRbeta repertoires from subjects exposed to, actively infected with, or recovered from COVID-19. Nearly every sample came with metadata listing a de-identified subject ID, COVID-19 status, age in years and sex. Where available, HLA class I and class II types were obtained from metadata supplied by the sample provider rather than from assay-based typing. On the study overall, not on this receptor specifically: The amount of clinical and demographic metadata varied by source and participant and was provided uncurated.

Collaborating institutions collected whole blood in K2EDTA tubes following their own protocols. For TCRbeta analysis, collaborator samples were shipped as frozen whole blood, as isolated PBMCs, or as DNA extracted from either sample type. The immunoSEQ Assay, a bias-controlled multiplex PCR, was used to amplify TCRbeta CDR3 regions from genomic DNA. The paper's data handling went like this. The number of nucleated cells in each sample was estimated from the amplification of reference gene primers within the assay. Sequence reads were collapsed and filtered to measure the absolute abundance of every unique TCRbeta CDR3 rearrangement. For each sample, productive Simpson clonality was calculated by taking the square root of Simpson's diversity index across productive rearrangements. This immuneACCESS table, as held by TCRdb, lists in-frame sequences with V and J called but not all clones. Of the missing ones, under half trace to an unresolved V gene in checked studies; the others have no known cause. V and J calls and clone size are copied from that table; D and trimming were computed from the DNA. The sample contains tens of thousands of clones, around 84% of them found a single time. The ten largest clonotypes hold approximately 5.6% of the sample.

As for this clone: No antigen is known for it. The input lacks base qualities; no much larger clone sits a single base away.

Ends trimmed: V by 3 bases, J by 2 bases; bases unmatched to a gene: 5. According to the germline V gene, CDR1 reads KGHDR and CDR2 reads SFDVKD. The cysteine opens and the phenylalanine closes a CDR3 of 16 amino acids. Only CDR3 DNA remains: 48 bases, in frame from the first base. The sequenced sample was peripheral blood. This receptor chain uses TRBV24-1 and TRBJ2-1, with 8 central nucleotides matching TRBD2. The receptor was isolated from an older woman with acute or convalescent COVID-19. The DNA sequence follows: TGTGCCACCAGTGATCCTTCGGGGGGGACCTACAATGAGCAGTTCTTC. It codes for CATSDPSGGTYNEQFF.